The 22 T cell receptor beta chains below come from one sample, sequenced in a study of regulatory T cells in long-lasting Graves disease. Time point in this sample: persistent/refractory GD, antithyroid drugs over 5 years with positive TRAb. RNA from PBMCs was the source of the TCR library. Both iRepertoire HTBI primers and Arm-PCR of CDR3 regions were used to build the TCR beta libraries. TCRdb analysed the multiplex PCR reads with MiXCR anew, one entry per CDR3 protein. Of some 420,000 distinct CDR3 sequences in the sample, approximately 23% are singletons; the top ten hold approximately 14%. Specimen: peripheral blood mononuclear cells (PBMCs), collected when the disease was refractory, from a patient treated with antithyroid drugs. The receptors stem from a female donor with Graves disease.

Many counts were recorded for this clonotype. J is TRBJ2-7 and V is TRBV28, with D tentatively TRBD2 (6 bases). The CDR3 is 14 residues long. V was trimmed by 7 bases and J by 3 bases, leaving 16 bases between them. CDR1 and CDR2 (germline): MDHEN, SYDVKM. The chain's CDR3 is CASIAPGLSYEQYF. CDR3 DNA: TGTGCCAGCATAGCTCCGGGACTCAGCTACGAGCAGTACTTC.

V and J are TRBV5-5 and TRBJ2-2; D is uncertain. The V gene's germline CDR1 is SGHKS and CDR2 YYEKEE (reference sequence). V was trimmed by 5 bases and J by 2 bases, leaving 10 bases between them. The CDR3 is made up of 14 amino acids. CDR3 protein: CASSWAVNTGELFF. DNA of the CDR3: TGTGCCAGCAGTTGGGCAGTCAACACCGGGGAGCTGTTTTTT.

V and J are TRBV3-1 and TRBJ1-4, with a possible D match to TRBD1 (5 bases). Germline assignment: CDR1 LGHDT and CDR2 YNNKEL (reference sequence). Trimming cost V 8 bases and J 13 bases, with 20 bases left between them. This CDR3 spans 13 amino acids. DNA of the CDR3: TGTGCCAGCCCCCAGGGCCCTTGGCAAGGACTGTTTTTT. Residues: CASPQGPWQGLFF.

The chain has TRBV27 and TRBJ2-3; TRBD1 matches at 9 bases. Germline V gene sequence: CDR1 MNHEY, CDR2 SMNVEV (reference sequence). The ends lost 0 bases at V and 2 bases at J; junction bases unmatched: 12. This CDR3 spans 19 amino acids. CDR3 DNA: TGTGCCAGCAGTTTATCGATCCACAGGGGGCGATCAAACACAGATACGCAGTATTTT. It encodes CASSLSIHRGRSNTDTQYF.

As to this clonotype: Given a much more abundant clone one base away, this may be a read error. The rearrangement uses TRBV5-1 and TRBJ1-6, with 11 bases identical to TRBD1. This CDR3 has 16 amino acids. Germline V lookup: CDR1 SGHRS, CDR2 YFSETQ. The CDR3 sequence is CASSLGTGGPNSPLRF. The CDR3 DNA follows: TGCGCCAGCAGCCTTGGGACAGGGGGACCTAATTCACCCCTCCGCTTT.

This clonotype has ten or more counts. The V and J genes are TRBV28 and TRBJ1-5; D gene uncertain. Trimming took off 3 bases at V and 9 bases at J, with 9 bases between the two ends. Germline V gives CDR1 MDHEN, CDR2 SYDVKM. The CDR3 is made up of 12 amino acids. CDR3 loop: CASSLNPGPQHF. DNA for the CDR3: TGTGCCAGCAGTTTGAATCCTGGGCCCCAGCATTTT.

This clonotype has only one observation. The chain carries TRBV29-1 and TRBJ1-1; 7 bases map to TRBD1. CDR3 length: 12 residues. V was pared by 6 bases and J by 7 bases, with 8 bases of the junction left unmatched. Germline loops: CDR1 SQVTM, CDR2 ANQGSEA. The CDR3 region is CSVDRWGSEAFF. The CDR3 DNA sequence: TGCAGCGTGGACAGGTGGGGTAGTGAAGCTTTCTTT.

This clonotype was detected a few times. This chain uses TRBV20-1 with TRBJ1-5, with 8 bases aligning to TRBD1. Germline assignment: CDR1 DFQATT and CDR2 SNEGSKA (reference sequence). Trimming removed 3 bases from V and 2 bases from J; junction bases left unmatched: 6. The CDR3 spans 15 residues. Here the CDR3 DNA reads TGCAGTGCTAGTAACACAGGGGGGGGCAATCAGCCCCAGCATTTT. Translated, it gives CSASNTGGGNQPQHF.

Worth noting for this clonotype: A clone one base away is much larger, so this may be a read error. CDR3 amino acids: CASSSQARSSYGQYF. The CDR3, as DNA: TGTGCCAGCAGCTCCCAGGCCAGGAGCTCCTACGGGCAGTACTTC. The chain is built from TRBV12-3 or TRBV12-4 and TRBJ2-7, with D hard to call. The CDR3 covers 15 residues.

This clonotype was detected many times. The rearrangement joins TRBV28 to TRBJ2-7; 9 bases agree with TRBD1. V was clipped by 10 bases and J by 5 bases; unmatched bases: 21. The CDR3 is 17 amino acids. Germline CDR1 reads MDHEN; CDR2 reads SYDVKM. CDR3 nucleotides: TGTGCCACCGATTCAATTTTCACAGGGGGCGGATTGGACGAGCAGTACTTC. Amino acid sequence: CATDSIFTGGGLDEQYF.

In this sample, this clonotype turned up a few times. The V call is TRBV29-1, the J call TRBJ1-2; perhaps TRBD1 as D (5 bases). V lost 4 bases to trimming and J lost 2 bases, with 14 bases between them. CDR1 and CDR2 (germline): SQVTM, ANQGSEA. This CDR3 comprises 14 residues. The CDR3 coding sequence is TGCAGCGTTGCTGGGCAGGGAGGGAACTATGGCTACACCTTC. Protein: CSVAGQGGNYGYTF.

The table lists this clonotype with a few counts. The genes are TRBV13 and TRBJ1-6; no definite D call. The length of the CDR3 is 15 residues. CDR1 is PRHDT and CDR2 is FYEKMQ in the germline V gene (reference sequence). The V and J ends lost 4 bases and 8 bases respectively, with 15 bases between them. This CDR3 is CASSSMVRADSPLHF. The CDR3 DNA reads TGTGCCAGCAGCTCCATGGTGAGGGCGGATTCACCCCTCCACTTT.

A word on this clonotype: This CDR3 is missing its conserved last phenylalanine or tryptophan, likely due to a read error. The V call is TRBV19, the J call TRBJ1-1; D is unresolved. Germline V gives CDR1 LNHDA, CDR2 SQIVND (reference sequence). Trimming cost V 2 bases and J 1 base, with 11 bases left between them. CDR3 length: 15 residues. The CDR3 bases are TGTGCCAGTAGTATATCCCCCCTGGGGAACACTGAAGCTTTCCTT. It codes for CASSISPLGNTEAFL.

This clonotype appeared many times. The rearrangement joins TRBV2 to TRBJ1-2, with TRBD1 identical over 7 bases. The junction had 3 bases not matched to a gene; V was cut back by 4 bases and J by 4 bases. The CDR3 covers 13 residues. The V gene's germline CDR1 is SNHLY and CDR2 FYNNEI. The CDR3 DNA is TGTGCCAGCAGTGCACAGGGGAGCTATGGCTACACCTTC. This sequence encodes CASSAQGSYGYTF.

This clonotype has a count of ten or more. The V gene is TRBV2, the J gene TRBJ2-2; 7 positions match TRBD2. After removal of 6 bases from V and 0 bases from J, the junction contained 4 bases not matched to a gene. The CDR3 consists of 15 residues. Germline values: CDR1 SNHLY, CDR2 FYNNEI. CDR3 DNA sequence: TGTGCCAGCAGCCGACTAGCCGCGAACACCGGGGAGCTGTTTTTT. Amino acid sequence: CASSRLAANTGELFF.

This clonotype was observed a handful of times. V usage is TRBV20-1 and J usage is TRBJ2-5, with a weak D call TRBD2 (7 bases). Per the germline V gene, CDR1 is DFQATT and CDR2 is SNEGSKA (reference sequence). Trimming shortened V by 0 bases and J by 2 bases, and 13 bases separated the two germline ends. This CDR3 contains 15 residues. CDR3 in amino acids: CSARDLRGGQETQYF. The CDR3, as DNA: TGCAGTGCTAGAGATCTGAGGGGGGGGCAAGAGACCCAGTACTTC.

This clonotype occurred a few times. V usage is TRBV19 and J usage is TRBJ2-7; 9 bases line up with TRBD1. The CDR3 runs to 16 residues. Trimming cost V 6 bases and J 0 bases; bases outside gene matches: 9. Germline V gene lookup returns CDR1 LNHDA and CDR2 SQIVND (reference sequence). The CDR3 region is CASSPGGQGASYEQYF. For the CDR3, the DNA is TGTGCCAGTAGCCCCGGGGGACAGGGTGCCTCCTACGAGCAGTACTTC.

This clonotype was seen more than once but under ten times. The chain employs TRBV6-1 and TRBJ2-1; D not resolved. The V and J ends lost 3 bases and 5 bases respectively, with 2 bases between them. Germline-derived CDR1 and CDR2 are MNHNS and SASEGT. This CDR3 region has 11 residues. For the CDR3, the DNA is TGTGCCAGCAGTGAGAACAATGAGCAGTTCTTC. Its protein product is CASSENNEQFF.

This clonotype was observed at least ten times. The chain is built from TRBV20-1 and TRBJ1-2; tentatively, D is TRBD1 (5 bases). Germline CDR1 DFQATT, CDR2 SNEGSKA (reference sequence). The length of the CDR3 is 14 residues. V lost 7 bases and J lost 4, with 19 bases in between. CDR3: CSVTRSGKRYGYTF. For the CDR3, the DNA is TGCAGTGTGACCAGATCAGGGAAACGCTATGGCTACACCTTC.

V usage is TRBV5-1 and J usage is TRBJ2-7, with 12 positions matching TRBD2. The V segment lost 5 bases and the J segment 2 bases; nucleotides outside the gene matches: 14. Germline V gene data show CDR1 as SGHRS and CDR2 as YFSETQ. CDR3 length: 18 amino acids. The CDR3 region has the DNA TGCGCCAGCAGTTTTTGGCTCAAGACTAGCGGGAGCACCTACGAGCAGTACTTC. Translated: CASSFWLKTSGSTYEQYF.

This clonotype was observed a handful of times. This chain links TRBV7-3 with TRBJ2-2, with TRBD1 identical over 7 bases. From germline, CDR1 is SGHTA and CDR2 FQGTGA. Trimming took 5 bases from V and 9 from J; bases not matched to a gene: 6. CDR3 length equals 13 residues. This CDR3 is CASSQTGDRELFF. The CDR3 nucleotides read TGTGCCAGCAGCCAAACAGGGGACCGGGAGCTGTTTTTT.

The table lists this clonotype with many counts. The CDR3 bases are TGTGCCAGCAGCTTAATGTCGGGCCAAGAGACCCAGTACTTC. Encoded protein: CASSLMSGQETQYF. The gene calls are TRBV7-6 and TRBJ2-5; D uncertain. This CDR3 spans 14 amino acids. V dropped 2 bases and J dropped 1 base, with 8 bases sitting between them. CDR1 is SGHVS and CDR2 is FNYEAQ in the germline V gene.